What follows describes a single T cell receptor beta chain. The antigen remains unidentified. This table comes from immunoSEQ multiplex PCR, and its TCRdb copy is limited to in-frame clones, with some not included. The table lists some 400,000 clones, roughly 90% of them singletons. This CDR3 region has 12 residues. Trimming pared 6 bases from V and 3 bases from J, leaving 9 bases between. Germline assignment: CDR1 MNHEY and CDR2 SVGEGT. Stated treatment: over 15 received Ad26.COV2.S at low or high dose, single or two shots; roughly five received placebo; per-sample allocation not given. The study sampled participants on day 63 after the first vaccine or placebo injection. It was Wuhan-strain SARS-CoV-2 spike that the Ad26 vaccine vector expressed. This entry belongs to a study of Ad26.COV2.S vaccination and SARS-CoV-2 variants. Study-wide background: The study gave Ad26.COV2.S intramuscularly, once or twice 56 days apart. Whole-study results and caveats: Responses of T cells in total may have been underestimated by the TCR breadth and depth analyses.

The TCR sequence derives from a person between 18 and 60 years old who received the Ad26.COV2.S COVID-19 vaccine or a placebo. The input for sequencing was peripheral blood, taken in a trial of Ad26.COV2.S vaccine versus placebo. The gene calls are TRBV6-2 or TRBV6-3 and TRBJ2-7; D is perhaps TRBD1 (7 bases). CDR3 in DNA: TGTGCCAGCAGCCAGGGGGGCTACGAGCAGTACTTC. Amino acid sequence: CASSQGGYEQYF.